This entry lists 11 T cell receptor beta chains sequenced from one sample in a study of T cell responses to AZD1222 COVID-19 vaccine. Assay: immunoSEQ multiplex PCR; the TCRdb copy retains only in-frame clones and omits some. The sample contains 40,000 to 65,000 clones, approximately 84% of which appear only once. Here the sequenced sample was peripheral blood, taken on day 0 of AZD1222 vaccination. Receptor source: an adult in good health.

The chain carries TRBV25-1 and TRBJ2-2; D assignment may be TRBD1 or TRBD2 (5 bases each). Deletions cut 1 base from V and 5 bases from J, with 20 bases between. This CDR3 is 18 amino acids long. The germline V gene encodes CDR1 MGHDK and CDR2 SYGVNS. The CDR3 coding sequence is TGTGCCAGCAGTGAATCGCAGGGCTATTGGGGGTTTACCGGGGAGCTGTTTTTT. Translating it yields CASSESQGYWGFTGELFF.

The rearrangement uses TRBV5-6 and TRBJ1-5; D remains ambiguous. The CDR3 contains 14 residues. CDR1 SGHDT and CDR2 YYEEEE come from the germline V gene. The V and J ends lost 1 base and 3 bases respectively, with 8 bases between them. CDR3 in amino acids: CASSLRLNNQPQHF. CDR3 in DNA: TGTGCCAGCAGCTTGCGCCTGAACAATCAGCCCCAGCATTTT.

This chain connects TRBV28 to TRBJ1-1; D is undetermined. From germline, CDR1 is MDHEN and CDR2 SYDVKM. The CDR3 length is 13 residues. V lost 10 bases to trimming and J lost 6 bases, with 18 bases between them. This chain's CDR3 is CATTPPEAPEAFF. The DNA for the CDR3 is TGTGCCACCACCCCCCCAGAGGCCCCTGAAGCTTTCTTT. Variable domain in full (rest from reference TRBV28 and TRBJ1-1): DVKVTQSSRYLVKRTGEKVFLECVQDMDHENMFWYRQDPGLGLRLIYFSYDVKMKEKGDIPEGYSVSREKKERFSLILESASTNQTSMYLCATTPPEAPEAFFGQGTRLTVV.

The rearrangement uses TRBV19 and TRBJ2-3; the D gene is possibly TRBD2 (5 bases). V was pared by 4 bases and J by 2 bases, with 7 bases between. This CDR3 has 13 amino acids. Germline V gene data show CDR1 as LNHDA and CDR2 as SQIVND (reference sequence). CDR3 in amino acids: CASSRGFTDTQYF. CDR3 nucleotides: TGTGCCAGTAGTAGAGGGTTCACAGATACGCAGTATTTT. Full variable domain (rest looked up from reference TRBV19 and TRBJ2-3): DGGITQSPKYLFRKEGQNVTLSCEQNLNHDAMYWYRQDPGQGLRLIYYSQIVNDFQKGDIAEGYSVSREKKESFPLTVTSAQKNPTAFYLCASSRGFTDTQYFGPGTRLTVL.

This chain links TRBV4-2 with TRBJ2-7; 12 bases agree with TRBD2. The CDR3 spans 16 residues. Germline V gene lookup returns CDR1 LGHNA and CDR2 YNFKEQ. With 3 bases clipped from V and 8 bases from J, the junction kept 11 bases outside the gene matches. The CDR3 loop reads CASSHDRLAGAGKQYF. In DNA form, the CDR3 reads TGTGCCAGCAGCCATGACCGACTAGCGGGAGCGGGAAAGCAGTACTTC.

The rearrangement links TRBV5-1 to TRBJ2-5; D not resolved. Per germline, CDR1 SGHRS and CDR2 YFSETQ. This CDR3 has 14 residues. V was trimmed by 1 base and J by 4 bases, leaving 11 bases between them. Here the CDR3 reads CASSLRPGTETQYF. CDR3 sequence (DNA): TGCGCCAGCAGCTTGCGGCCAGGAACAGAGACCCAGTACTTC.

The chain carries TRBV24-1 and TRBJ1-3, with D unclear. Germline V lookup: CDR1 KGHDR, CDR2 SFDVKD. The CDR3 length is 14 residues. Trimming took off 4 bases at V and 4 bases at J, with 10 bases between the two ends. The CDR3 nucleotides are TGTGCCACCAGTGAGGGGAGGCCCGGAAACACCATATATTTT. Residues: CATSEGRPGNTIYF.

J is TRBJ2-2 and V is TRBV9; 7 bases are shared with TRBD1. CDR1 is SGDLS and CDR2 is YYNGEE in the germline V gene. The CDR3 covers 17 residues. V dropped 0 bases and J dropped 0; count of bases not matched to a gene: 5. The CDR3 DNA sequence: TGTGCCAGCAGCGTAGGGACAGGACGTGCGAACACCGGGGAGCTGTTTTTT. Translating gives CASSVGTGRANTGELFF. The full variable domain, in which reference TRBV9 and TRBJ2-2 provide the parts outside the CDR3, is DSGVTQTPKHLITATGQRVTLRCSPRSGDLSVYWYQQSLDQGLQFLIQYYNGEERAKGNILERFSAQQFPDLHSELNLSSLELGDSALYFCASSVGTGRANTGELFFGEGSRLTVL.

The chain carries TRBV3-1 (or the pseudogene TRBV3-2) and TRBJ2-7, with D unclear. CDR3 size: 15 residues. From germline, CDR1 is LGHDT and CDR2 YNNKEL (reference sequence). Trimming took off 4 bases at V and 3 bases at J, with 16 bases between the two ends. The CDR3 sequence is CASSPYGVSSYEQYF. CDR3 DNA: TGTGCCAGCAGCCCCTACGGAGTATCGAGCTACGAGCAGTACTTC.

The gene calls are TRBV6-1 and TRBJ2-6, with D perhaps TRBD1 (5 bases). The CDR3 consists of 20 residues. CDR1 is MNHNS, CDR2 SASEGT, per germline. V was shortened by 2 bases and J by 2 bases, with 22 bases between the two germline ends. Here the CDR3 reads CASSEPGWTPGSPGANVLTF. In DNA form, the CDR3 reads TGTGCCAGCAGTGAACCCGGATGGACACCTGGGTCTCCTGGGGCCAACGTCCTGACTTTC.

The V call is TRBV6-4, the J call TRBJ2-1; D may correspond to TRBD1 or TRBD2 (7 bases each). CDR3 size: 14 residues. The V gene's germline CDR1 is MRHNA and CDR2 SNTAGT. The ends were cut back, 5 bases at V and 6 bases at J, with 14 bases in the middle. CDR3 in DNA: TGTGCCAGCAGTCAGGGGGAGGGCCCCAATGAGCAGTTCTTC. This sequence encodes CASSQGEGPNEQFF.